Listed below are T cell receptor beta chains from one sample, sequenced in a study of blood T cell repertoires in COVID-19. Sequencing was performed with immunoSEQ multiplex PCR; in TCRdb, only in-frame clones are kept and a portion is missing. The table includes about 180,000 clones, over 75% detected once. Sequenced: peripheral blood. The receptors originated from a person aged 70 to 85 with COVID-19, enrolled during active disease. Each CDR3 is given with its conserved first and last residue. A D gene is named only where the DNA matches it firmly. Clone size, where shown, is once, few, many, or a class for clones that have expanded.

j_call | d_call | v_call | clone_size | cdr3_nt | cdr3_aa
TRBJ2-3 | TRBD1 | TRBV4-3 | NA | TGCGCCAGCAGCTCTGGGACAGGGGGCTTGGATACGCAGTATTTT | CASSSGTGGLDTQYF
TRBJ1-3 | TRBD1 | TRBV28 | NA | TGTGCCAGCACCCCAGGGACAGGGAGCTCTGGAAACACCATATATTTT | CASTPGTGSSGNTIYF
TRBJ2-7 | NA | TRBV6-5 | NA | TGTGCCAGCCCAAGGTGGGTTTCGGGGGTCGAGCAGTACTTC | CASPRWVSGVEQYF
TRBJ1-1 | NA | TRBV6-2/TRBV6-3 | NA | TGTGCCAGCAGTTACAGCAGCCGCGGTCTGCGGGCTTTCTTT | CASSYSSRGLRAFF
TRBJ2-3 | TRBD1 | TRBV10-3 | NA | TGTGCCACCTCCTTTAAGGGGGCTGGCACAGATACGCAGTATTTT | CATSFKGAGTDTQYF
TRBJ1-6 | NA | TRBV5-1 | NA | TGCGCCAGCAGCTTGGATCCGCGACAGTCTCATAATTCACCCCTCCACTTT | CASSLDPRQSHNSPLHF
TRBJ1-1 | NA | TRBV2 | NA | TGTGCCAGCAGCTCAGGGGTCTTGAACACTGAAGCTTTCTTT | CASSSGVLNTEAFF
TRBJ2-1 | TRBD1 | TRBV7-6 | NA | TGTGCCAAAGACCGGGACAGGGGTGGGTATGAGCAGTTCTTC | CAKDRDRGGYEQFF
TRBJ1-5 | NA | TRBV28 | NA | TGTGCCAGCAGTCTCTCGGGGGGGGGCTACAATCAGCCCCAGCATTTT | CASSLSGGGYNQPQHF
TRBJ1-6 | TRBD1 | TRBV4-3 | NA | TGCGCCAGCAGCCAAGAGCAGGGGGCTTCTACCTATAATTCACCCCTCCACTTT | CASSQEQGASTYNSPLHF
TRBJ2-7 | TRBD1 | TRBV24-1 | NA | TGTGCCACCAGTGACCCTACAGGGGTTGGATACTACGAGCAGTACTTC | CATSDPTGVGYYEQYF
TRBJ2-1 | TRBD2 | TRBV28 | NA | TGTGCCAGCAGAAACGGGGGGGACAATGAGCAGTTCTTC | CASRNGGDNEQFF
TRBJ1-5 | NA | TRBV27 | NA | TGTGCCAGCAGTACCCAGAAAGGGGGTAATCAGCCCCAGCATTTT | CASSTQKGGNQPQHF
TRBJ2-1 | NA | TRBV20-1 | few | TGCAGTGCTCAATTGAATGAGCAGTTCTTC | CSAQLNEQFF
TRBJ2-2 | NA | TRBV19 | NA | TGTGCCAGTACCCTGAGACAGCCAAACACCGGGGAGCTGTTTTTT | CASTLRQPNTGELFF
TRBJ2-5 | NA | TRBV10-3 | NA | TGTGCCATCAAAGGGGTGGAAGAGACCCAGTACTTC | CAIKGVEETQYF
TRBJ2-7 | TRBD2 | TRBV5-4 | NA | TGTGCCAGCAGCGCGAAGACTAGCGGGAGATTCTACGAGCAGTACTTC | CASSAKTSGRFYEQYF
TRBJ2-5 | NA | TRBV6-5 | NA | TGTGCCAGCAAAGTATCGGGGATTCAAGAGACCCAGTACTTC | CASKVSGIQETQYF
TRBJ2-7 | NA | TRBV28 | NA | TGTGCCAGCAGTCCGCTCGCAGGGGGGACCTACGAGCAGTACTTC | CASSPLAGGTYEQYF
TRBJ2-7 | NA | TRBV2 | NA | TGTGCCAGCAGTGAAGCGCTTCCGGGGAGCTACGAGCAGTACTTC | CASSEALPGSYEQYF
TRBJ1-4 | NA | TRBV5-5 | NA | TGTGCCAGCAGCTTGGACCCAGGGGTTCCTAATGAAAAACTGTTTTTT | CASSLDPGVPNEKLFF
TRBJ2-7 | TRBD1 | TRBV7-9 | NA | TGTGCCAGCAGCTCCCCTCCGGACAGGGTCAACTCCTACGAGCAGTACTTC | CASSSPPDRVNSYEQYF